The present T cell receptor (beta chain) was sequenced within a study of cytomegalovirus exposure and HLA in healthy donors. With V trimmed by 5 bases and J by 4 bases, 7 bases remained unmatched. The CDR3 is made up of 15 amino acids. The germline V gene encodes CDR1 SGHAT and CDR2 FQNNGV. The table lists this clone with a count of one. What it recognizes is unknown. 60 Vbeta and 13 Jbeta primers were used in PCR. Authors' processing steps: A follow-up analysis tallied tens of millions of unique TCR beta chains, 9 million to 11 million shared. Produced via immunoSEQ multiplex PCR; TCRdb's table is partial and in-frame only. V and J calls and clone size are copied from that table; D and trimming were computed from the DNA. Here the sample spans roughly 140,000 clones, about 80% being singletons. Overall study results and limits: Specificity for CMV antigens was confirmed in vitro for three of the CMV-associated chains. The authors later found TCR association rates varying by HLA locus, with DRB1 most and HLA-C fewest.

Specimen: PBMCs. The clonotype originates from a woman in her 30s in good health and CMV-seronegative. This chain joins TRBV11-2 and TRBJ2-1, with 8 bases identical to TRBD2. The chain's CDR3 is CASSVSGGEYNEQFF. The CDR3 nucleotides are TGTGCCAGCAGCGTCAGCGGGGGAGAATACAATGAGCAGTTCTTC. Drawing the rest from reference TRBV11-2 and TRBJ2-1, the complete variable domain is EAGVAQSPRYKIIEKRQSVAFWCNPISGHATLYWYQQILGQGPKLLIQFQNNGVVDDSQLPKDRFSAERLKGVDSTLKIQPAKLEDSAVYLCASSVSGGEYNEQFFGPGTRLTVL.